This is a list of T cell receptor beta chains from one sample in a study of blood T cells in healthy people across ages. Using its own MiXCR run on the 5' RACE reads, TCRdb lists one record per CDR3 protein. The sample has around 1,500,000 distinct CDR3 sequences; about 28% are singletons. Sequencing was carried out using blood. These TCRs come from a woman under 40 in good health. CDR3s include the opening cysteine and the closing phenylalanine or tryptophan. The D gene is left open where the match is weak. Not every row has a clone size; where given, it reads once, few, many or a size class.

J gene	D gene	V gene	clone size	CDR3 protein	CDR3 DNA
TRBJ2-5	NA	TRBV5-1	NA	CASRWSVQETQYF	TGCGCCAGCAGGTGGAGCGTTCAAGAGACCCAGTACTTC
TRBJ2-7	TRBD2	TRBV7-2	many	CASSLGSGGTYEQYF	TGTGCCAGCAGCTTAGGTTCGGGAGGGACCTACGAGCAGTACTTC
TRBJ2-1	TRBD2	TRBV6-2/TRBV6-3	few	CASIAGSDNEQFF	TGTGCCAGCATAGCGGGATCAGACAATGAGCAGTTCTTC
TRBJ2-7	NA	TRBV29-1	many	CSVYPPGLPTGEQYF	TGCAGCGTGTACCCCCCGGGACTTCCGACCGGGGAGCAGTACTTC
TRBJ2-7	TRBD2	TRBV7-2	NA	CASSLGYGTSGRYEQYF	TGTGCCAGCAGCTTAGGATATGGTACTAGCGGACGGTACGAGCAGTACTTC
TRBJ2-2	NA	TRBV5-1	NA	CASSSLIDAGERFF	TGCGCCAGCAGCTCCTTGATTGACGCCGGGGAGCGGTTTTTT
TRBJ1-2	NA	TRBV12-3/TRBV12-4	NA	CASSSPEQGGYTF	TGTGCCAGCAGTTCCCCTGAACAGGGTGGCTACACCTTC
TRBJ2-5	TRBD1	TRBV10-3	many	CAIREQGATQYF	TGTGCCATCAGGGAACAGGGGGCGACCCAGTACTTC
TRBJ2-3	NA	TRBV28	few	CASRPTGNADTQYF	TGTGCCAGCAGACCAACTGGTAACGCAGATACGCAGTATTTT
TRBJ2-1	NA	TRBV15	NA	CATLPGSGSYNEKFF	TGTGCCACTTTGCCGGGTAGCGGAAGTTACAATGAGAAGTTCTTC
TRBJ1-4	NA	TRBV28	NA	CASRSRTVLNSEKLFF	TGTGCCAGCAGATCGAGGACAGTCCTGAATTCAGAAAAACTGTTTTTT
TRBJ2-1	NA	TRBV2	NA	CARGGAQVGETQFF	TGTGCCAGAGGGGGTGCACAGGTAGGAGAGACCCAGTTCTTC
TRBJ1-6	NA	TRBV12-3/TRBV12-4	few	CASSWDGSEYSPLHF	TGTGCCAGCAGTTGGGACGGGTCCGAGTACTCACCCCTCCACTTT
TRBJ2-5	TRBD2	TRBV9	few	CASSALSGGDETQYF	TGTGCCAGCAGCGCCCTTTCGGGGGGGGACGAGACCCAGTACTTC
TRBJ1-2	NA	TRBV18	NA	CASSPRSGEDYGYTF	TGTGCCAGCTCACCACGATCAGGGGAAGACTATGGCTACACCTTC
TRBJ2-5	NA	TRBV7-2	NA	CASSFGPRTQEETQYF	TGTGCCAGCAGCTTTGGGCCGCGGACTCAGGAAGAGACCCAGTACTTC
TRBJ2-2	NA	TRBV9	NA	CASSVVTGTNTGELFF	TGTGCCAGCAGCGTAGTAACAGGCACGAACACCGGGGAGCTGTTTTTT
TRBJ1-1	NA	TRBV6-5	few	CASSYSTVMNTEAFF	TGTGCCAGCAGTTACTCGACTGTGATGAACACTGAAGCTTTCTTT
TRBJ2-7	TRBD2	TRBV3-1	few	CASSYHGRGSYEQYF	TGTGCCAGCAGCTACCACGGGAGGGGCTCCTACGAGCAGTACTTC
TRBJ2-7	NA	TRBV29-1	NA	CSVDRVGEQYF	TGCAGCGTTGATAGGGTTGGTGAGCAGTACTTC
TRBJ1-4	TRBD1	TRBV9	NA	CASSVDGQGIWNEKLFF	TGTGCCAGCAGCGTAGACGGACAGGGGATTTGGAATGAAAAACTGTTTTTT
TRBJ1-1	NA	TRBV19	few	CASQRTGRTDTEAFF	TGTGCCAGTCAACGGACTGGCAGAACAGACACTGAAGCTTTCTTT
TRBJ2-3	TRBD1	TRBV15	NA	CATSRDQGQGGTDTQYF	TGTGCCACCAGCAGAGATCAGGGACAGGGAGGGACAGATACGCAGTATTTT
TRBJ1-1	NA	TRBV19	NA	CASSPGRVKAEAFF	TGTGCCAGTAGCCCGGGGCGGGTTAAAGCTGAAGCTTTCTTT
TRBJ2-7	TRBD1	TRBV28	many	CASSIPGQGSYEQYF	TGTGCCAGCAGTATACCGGGACAGGGGTCCTACGAGCAGTACTTC
TRBJ1-2	TRBD1	TRBV12-3/TRBV12-4	many	CASRRSQGQGIYGYTF	TGTGCCAGCAGGCGCTCCCAAGGACAGGGGATCTATGGCTACACCTTC
TRBJ2-7	NA	TRBV6-1	NA	CASLLTGNYEQYF	TGTGCCAGCCTACTAACAGGAAACTACGAGCAGTACTTC
TRBJ2-1	NA	TRBV5-6	NA	CASSFEGGHTSYNEQFF	TGTGCCAGCAGCTTTGAGGGGGGCCATACCTCCTACAATGAGCAGTTCTTC
TRBJ2-1	NA	TRBV29-1	many	CSVDLGSGSSYNEQFF	TGCAGCGTTGATCTTGGTAGCGGTAGCTCCTACAATGAGCAGTTCTTC
TRBJ2-6	TRBD2	TRBV20-1	NA	CSASGRPGANVLTF	TGCAGTGCTAGCGGGAGGCCCGGGGCCAACGTCCTGACTTTC
TRBJ2-5	TRBD2	TRBV7-6	many	CASSSLAAETQYF	TGTGCCAGCAGTAGTCTAGCGGCAGAGACCCAGTACTTC
TRBJ1-2	NA	TRBV3-1	few	CASSQETGSYGYTF	TGTGCCAGCAGCCAAGAAACAGGGAGCTATGGCTACACCTTC
TRBJ2-7	NA	TRBV29-1	many	CSVETGTGKGEQYF	TGCAGCGTTGAAACCGGGACCGGGAAGGGCGAGCAGTACTTC
TRBJ1-5	NA	TRBV28	few	CASSFLDAGRPQHF	TGTGCCAGCAGTTTCTTAGACGCTGGCCGGCCCCAGCATTTT
TRBJ2-6	NA	TRBV14	NA	CASSFWAAYGANVLTF	TGTGCCAGCAGTTTCTGGGCCGCTTATGGGGCCAACGTCCTGACTTTC
TRBJ1-2	TRBD1	TRBV10-2	NA	CASSESRTGNYGYTF	TGCGCCAGCAGTGAGTCCCGGACAGGGAACTATGGCTACACCTTC
TRBJ2-7	NA	TRBV27	few	CASSAASNEQYF	TGTGCCAGCAGTGCAGCTAGCAACGAGCAGTACTTC
TRBJ2-7	TRBD2	TRBV2	few	CASRRGLVSSYEQYF	TGTGCCAGCAGGAGGGGACTAGTGAGCTCCTACGAGCAGTACTTC
TRBJ1-2	NA	TRBV15	NA	CATSLGSASYGYTF	TGTGCCACCAGCCTGGGGAGCGCCTCCTATGGCTACACCTTC
TRBJ2-4	NA	TRBV7-9	once	CASSLAAGAQNIQYF	TGTGCCAGCAGTCTCGCCGCGGGGGCCCAAAACATTCAGTACTTC
TRBJ2-5	TRBD1	TRBV3-1	many	CASSQDRTGVKRTQYF	TGTGCCAGCAGCCAAGATCGGACAGGAGTCAAGAGAACCCAGTACTTC
TRBJ1-4	NA	TRBV20-1	NA	CSASQARGGEKLFF	TGCAGTGCCTCTCAAGCTAGGGGGGGAGAAAAACTGTTTTTT
TRBJ2-7	TRBD2	TRBV6-6	few	CASNKAGGDYEQYF	TGTGCCAGCAACAAAGCGGGGGGCGACTACGAGCAGTACTTC
TRBJ2-1	NA	TRBV30	NA	CAWSSVEQFF	TGTGCCTGGAGTAGCGTTGAGCAGTTCTTC
TRBJ1-2	NA	TRBV10-3	NA	CAISESAGSEGYGYTF	TGTGCCATCAGTGAGTCAGCGGGTTCGGAGGGATATGGCTACACCTTC
TRBJ1-2	TRBD1	TRBV6-1	few	CASSGGLNGYTF	TGTGCCTCGTCAGGGGGCCTAAATGGCTACACCTTC
TRBJ2-7	NA	TRBV20-1	few	CSARANGVGAYNEQYF	TGCAGTGCTAGAGCCAACGGGGTAGGGGCCTACAATGAGCAGTACTTC
TRBJ2-1	TRBD2	TRBV27	NA	CASSSGLAGGPVHEQFF	TGTGCCAGCAGTTCCGGACTAGCGGGAGGGCCTGTCCATGAGCAGTTCTTC
TRBJ2-3	NA	TRBV29-1	NA	CSVEDSLAPRTDTQYF	TGCAGCGTTGAAGATTCGCTAGCCCCGCGCACAGATACGCAGTATTTT
TRBJ1-3	NA	TRBV7-2	few	CASSLGAGSSGNTIYF	TGTGCCAGCAGCTTAGGGGCGGGCAGCTCTGGAAACACCATATATTTT
TRBJ1-1	TRBD1	TRBV11-2	few	CASSSLRGGSKMAFF	TGTGCCAGCAGCTCCCTCAGGGGGGGATCAAAAATGGCTTTCTTT
TRBJ2-4	TRBD2	TRBV9	NA	CASSVVGLAGLNEQYF	TGTGCCAGCAGCGTAGTGGGGCTAGCGGGCCTAAATGAGCAGTACTTC
TRBJ2-5	NA	TRBV29-1	NA	CSVELLGLGNEQYF	TGCAGCGTTGAATTGCTGGGGTTGGGCAATGAGCAGTACTTC
TRBJ1-4	NA	TRBV18	NA	CASSPDSAVEKLFF	TGTGCCAGCTCACCGGACAGTGCGGTTGAAAAACTGTTTTTT
TRBJ2-5	NA	TRBV5-5	NA	CASSKTVLQETQYF	TGTGCCAGCAGCAAGACAGTACTCCAAGAGACCCAGTACTTC
TRBJ2-7	NA	TRBV12-3/TRBV12-4	few	CASTAMDSSYEQYF	TGTGCCAGCACTGCTATGGACAGCTCCTACGAGCAGTACTTC
TRBJ2-7	TRBD1	TRBV12-3/TRBV12-4	few	CASSLGPAGTGVGYEQYF	TGTGCCAGCAGTTTAGGCCCTGCCGGGACAGGGGTAGGCTACGAGCAGTACTTC
TRBJ1-2	NA	TRBV7-2	NA	CASSSPGGRDSYTF	TGTGCCAGCAGCTCCCCCGGGGGGAGGGACAGCTACACCTTC
TRBJ2-3	TRBD2	TRBV12-3/TRBV12-4	NA	CASSVVSTSGDTQYF	TGTGCCAGCAGCGTAGTCTCGACTAGCGGGGATACGCAGTATTTT